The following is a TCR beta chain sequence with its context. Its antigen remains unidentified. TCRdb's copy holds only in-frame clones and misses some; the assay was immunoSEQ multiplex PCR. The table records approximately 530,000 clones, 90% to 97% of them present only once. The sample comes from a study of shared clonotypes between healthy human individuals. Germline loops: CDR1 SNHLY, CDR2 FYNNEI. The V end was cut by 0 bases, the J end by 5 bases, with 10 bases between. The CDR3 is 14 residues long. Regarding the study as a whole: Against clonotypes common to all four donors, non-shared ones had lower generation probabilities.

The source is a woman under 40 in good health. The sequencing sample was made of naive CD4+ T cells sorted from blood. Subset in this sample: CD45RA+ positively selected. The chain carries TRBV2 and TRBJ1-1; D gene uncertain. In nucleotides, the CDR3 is TGTGCCAGCAGTGAAGCCTCAGTGGGAACTGAAGCTTTCTTT. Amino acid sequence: CASSEASVGTEAFF.